These T cell receptor beta chains were read from a single sample in a study of blood T cell repertoires in COVID-19. The protocol was immunoSEQ multiplex PCR, while the TCRdb copy is restricted to in-frame clones and leaves out a portion. The table has 300,000 to 450,000 clones, 88% seen once. Sequencing was performed on PBMCs or T cells enriched from blood (not recorded which). The receptors derive from a woman younger than 30 who had recovered from COVID-19. Both conserved end residues are part of each CDR3. Expanded clones are given a class, and other clones once, few, many or no size at all.

clone_size: NA
j_call: TRBJ2-7
v_call: TRBV25-1
cdr3_length: 12
cdr3_aa: CASEGQAYEQYF

clone_size: NA
j_call: TRBJ1-2
v_call: TRBV27
cdr3_length: 13
cdr3_aa: CASSHDSAYGYTF

clone_size: NA
j_call: TRBJ1-2
v_call: TRBV11-2
cdr3_length: 14
cdr3_aa: CASSFAGMIGGYTF

clone_size: NA
j_call: TRBJ1-6
v_call: TRBV28
cdr3_length: 16
cdr3_aa: CASSSIWTGGNSPLHF

clone_size: NA
j_call: TRBJ1-2
v_call: TRBV4-1
cdr3_length: 14
cdr3_aa: CASSQVSQNYGYTF

clone_size: once
j_call: TRBJ2-3
v_call: TRBV7-8
cdr3_length: 17
cdr3_aa: CASSLGPWAGGTDTQYF

clone_size: NA
j_call: TRBJ2-5
v_call: TRBV3-1/TRBV3-2
cdr3_length: 15
cdr3_aa: CASSRGSRTQETQYF

clone_size: NA
j_call: TRBJ2-1
v_call: TRBV5-4
cdr3_length: 16
cdr3_aa: CASSFERGEPYNEQFF

clone_size: NA
j_call: TRBJ2-2
v_call: TRBV6-5
cdr3_length: 12
cdr3_aa: CASSRLAGELFF

clone_size: NA
j_call: TRBJ2-6
v_call: TRBV10-2
cdr3_length: 17
cdr3_aa: CASSETIPGPGANVLTF

clone_size: NA
j_call: TRBJ2-1
v_call: TRBV29-1
cdr3_length: 19
cdr3_aa: CSVEDQLTPSSGEFNEQFF

clone_size: NA
j_call: TRBJ2-7
v_call: TRBV19
cdr3_length: 12
cdr3_aa: CASSDTGFEQYF

clone_size: few
j_call: TRBJ2-7
v_call: TRBV7-9
cdr3_length: 14
cdr3_aa: CASSPRLGSYEQYF

clone_size: NA
j_call: TRBJ1-2
v_call: TRBV7-9
cdr3_length: 17
cdr3_aa: CASSLEGSTGPNYGYTF

clone_size: NA
j_call: TRBJ2-7
v_call: TRBV6-2/TRBV6-3
cdr3_length: 18
cdr3_aa: CASSSLPLGQRAVYEQYF

clone_size: NA
j_call: TRBJ2-7
v_call: TRBV30
cdr3_length: 12
cdr3_aa: CAWSGGGYEQYF

clone_size: NA
j_call: TRBJ1-1
v_call: TRBV4-2
cdr3_length: 15
cdr3_aa: CASSQAAGKNTEAFF

clone_size: NA
j_call: TRBJ2-2
v_call: TRBV6-5
cdr3_length: 14
cdr3_aa: CASSSPGSTGELFF

clone_size: NA
j_call: TRBJ1-4
v_call: TRBV3-1/TRBV3-2
cdr3_length: 16
cdr3_aa: CASSQERGATNEKLFF

clone_size: NA
j_call: TRBJ1-4
v_call: TRBV6-1
cdr3_length: 16
cdr3_aa: CASSVIGGTTNEKLFF

clone_size: few
j_call: TRBJ1-2
v_call: TRBV18
cdr3_length: 15
cdr3_aa: CASSPLTGERFGYTF

clone_size: NA
j_call: TRBJ1-2
v_call: TRBV11-2
cdr3_length: 15
cdr3_aa: CASSPDTDSNYGYTF

clone_size: NA
j_call: TRBJ1-1
v_call: TRBV6-5
cdr3_length: 12
cdr3_aa: CASSGRNYEAFF

clone_size: few
j_call: TRBJ1-4
v_call: TRBV2
cdr3_length: 12
cdr3_aa: CAGRLGGEKLFF

clone_size: NA
j_call: TRBJ2-3
v_call: TRBV4-3
cdr3_length: 17
cdr3_aa: CASSQDTAGGRTDTQYF

clone_size: NA
j_call: TRBJ1-2
v_call: TRBV5-6
cdr3_length: 16
cdr3_aa: CASSSRTGFDIDGYTF

clone_size: NA
j_call: TRBJ2-5
v_call: TRBV30
cdr3_length: 16
cdr3_aa: CAWSVASGEWGETQYF

clone_size: NA
j_call: TRBJ1-1
v_call: TRBV29-1
cdr3_length: 13
cdr3_aa: CSASDRARGEAFF

clone_size: NA
j_call: TRBJ2-3
v_call: TRBV2
cdr3_length: 12
cdr3_aa: CASRDGGSTQYF

clone_size: NA
j_call: TRBJ2-1
v_call: TRBV10-1
cdr3_length: 14
cdr3_aa: CASSDVGGVYEQFF

clone_size: once
j_call: TRBJ2-3
v_call: TRBV6-5
cdr3_length: 14
cdr3_aa: CASSRAVSTDTQYF

clone_size: NA
j_call: TRBJ2-3
v_call: TRBV11-3
cdr3_length: 13
cdr3_aa: CASSFRGENTQYF

clone_size: once
j_call: TRBJ1-3
v_call: TRBV11-2
cdr3_length: 15
cdr3_aa: CASSLQGAAGNTIYF

clone_size: NA
j_call: TRBJ2-5
v_call: TRBV5-6
cdr3_length: 12
cdr3_aa: CASSLLLETQYF

clone_size: NA
j_call: TRBJ1-4
v_call: TRBV25-1
cdr3_length: 16
cdr3_aa: CASSGPDRPRGEKLFF

clone_size: NA
j_call: TRBJ2-2
v_call: TRBV24-1
cdr3_length: 18
cdr3_aa: CATSDRTSGTSTTGELFF

clone_size: NA
j_call: TRBJ2-1
v_call: TRBV30
cdr3_length: 14
cdr3_aa: CAWNRDRGYNEQFF

clone_size: NA
j_call: TRBJ1-3
v_call: TRBV4-3
cdr3_length: 15
cdr3_aa: CASSRGQGSGNTIYF